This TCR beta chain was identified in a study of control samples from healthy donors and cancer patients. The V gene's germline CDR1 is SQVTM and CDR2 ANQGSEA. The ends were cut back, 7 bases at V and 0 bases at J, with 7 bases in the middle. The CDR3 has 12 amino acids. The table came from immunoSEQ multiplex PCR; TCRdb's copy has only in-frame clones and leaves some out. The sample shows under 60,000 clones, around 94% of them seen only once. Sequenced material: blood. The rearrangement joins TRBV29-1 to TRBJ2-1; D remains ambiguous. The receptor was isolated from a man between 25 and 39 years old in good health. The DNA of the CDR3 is TGCAGCGGTCGCAGCTCCTACAATGAGCAGTTCTTC. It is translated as CSGRSSYNEQFF.